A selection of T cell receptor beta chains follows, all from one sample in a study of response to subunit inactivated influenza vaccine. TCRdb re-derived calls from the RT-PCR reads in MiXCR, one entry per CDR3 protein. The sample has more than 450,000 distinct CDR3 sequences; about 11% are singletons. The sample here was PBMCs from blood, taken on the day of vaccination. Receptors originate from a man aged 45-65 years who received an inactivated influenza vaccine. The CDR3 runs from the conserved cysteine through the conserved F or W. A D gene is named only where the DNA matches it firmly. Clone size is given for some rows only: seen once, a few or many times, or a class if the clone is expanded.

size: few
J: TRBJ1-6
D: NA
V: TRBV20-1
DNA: TGCAGTGCTACCCGGACAGCCACCTATAATTCACCCCTCCACTTT
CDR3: CSATRTATYNSPLHF

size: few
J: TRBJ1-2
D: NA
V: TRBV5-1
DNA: TGCGCCAGCAGCTTGCCCCTGACGGACTATGGCTACACCTTC
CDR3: CASSLPLTDYGYTF

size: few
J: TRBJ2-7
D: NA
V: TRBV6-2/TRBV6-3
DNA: TGTGCCAGCAGTTACCCGCACGAGCAGTACTTC
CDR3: CASSYPHEQYF

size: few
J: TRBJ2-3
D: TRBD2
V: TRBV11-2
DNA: TGTGCCAGCAGCTTGGGACTAGCTCGGTATACGCAGTATTTT
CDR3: CASSLGLARYTQYF

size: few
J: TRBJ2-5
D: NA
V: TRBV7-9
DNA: TGTGCCAGCAGCTTAGTACCCGGGCGGGCAGAGACCCAGTACTTC
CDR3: CASSLVPGRAETQYF

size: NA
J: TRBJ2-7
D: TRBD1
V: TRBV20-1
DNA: TGCAGTGCTCGGGACCAATCCGGGACAGGGTCTTACGAGCAGTACTTC
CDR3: CSARDQSGTGSYEQYF

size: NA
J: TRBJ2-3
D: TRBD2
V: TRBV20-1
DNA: TGCAGTGCTTTGGGGCGGGAGATAAGCACAGATACGCAGTATTTT
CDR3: CSALGREISTDTQYF

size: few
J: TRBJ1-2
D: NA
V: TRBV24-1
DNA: TGTGCCACCAGTGACCCGGGACGGAGGAACTATGGCTACACCTTC
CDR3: CATSDPGRRNYGYTF

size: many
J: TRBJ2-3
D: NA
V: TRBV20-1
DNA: TGCAGTGCTAAACAAGGAGCTGGTGGCGGAGCATTCTCAGATACGCAGTATTTT
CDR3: CSAKQGAGGGAFSDTQYF

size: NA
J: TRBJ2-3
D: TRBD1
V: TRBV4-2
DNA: TGTGCCAGCAGCCGACAGAACACGGGACAGGGGAGCACAGATACGCAGTATTTT
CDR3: CASSRQNTGQGSTDTQYF

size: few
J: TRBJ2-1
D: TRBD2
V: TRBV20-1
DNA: TGCAGTGCTAGAGCAGTATCCGGGACTAGCGGAGTGAATGAGCAGTTCTTC
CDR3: CSARAVSGTSGVNEQFF

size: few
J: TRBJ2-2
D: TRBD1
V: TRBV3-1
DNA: TGTGCCAGCAGCCAAGATTATTCCCGGGACAGGGCCCCCGGGGAGCTGTTTTTT
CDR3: CASSQDYSRDRAPGELFF

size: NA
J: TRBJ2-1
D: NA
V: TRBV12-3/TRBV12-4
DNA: TGTGCCAGCACCTTCATGCTAGGGAGCCTCGATGAGCAGTTCTTC
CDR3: CASTFMLGSLDEQFF

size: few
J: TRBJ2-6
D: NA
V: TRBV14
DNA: TGTGCCAGCAGCCGACTTGACCCTGGGGCCAACGTCCTGACTTTC
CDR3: CASSRLDPGANVLTF

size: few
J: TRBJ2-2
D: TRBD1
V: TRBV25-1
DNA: TGTGCCAGCAGGGTCAGGGGGTTTGGCGGGGAGCTGTTTTTT
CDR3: CASRVRGFGGELFF

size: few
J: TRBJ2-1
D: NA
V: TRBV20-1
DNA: TGCAGCCCATGTCTGGACAATGAGCAGTTCTTC
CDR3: CSPCLDNEQFF

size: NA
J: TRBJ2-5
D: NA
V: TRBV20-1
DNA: TGCAGTGTCAAGTCGGTGGACCAAGAGACCCAGTACTTC
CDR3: CSVKSVDQETQYF

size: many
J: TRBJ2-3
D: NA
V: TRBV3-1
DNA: TGTGCCAGCAGCCAAGCTATGACCTCCGGCGCGCAGTATTTT
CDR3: CASSQAMTSGAQYF

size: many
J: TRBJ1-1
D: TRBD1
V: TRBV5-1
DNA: TGCGCCAGCAGCCATGGACAGGGTCTCGCTGAAGCTTTCTTT
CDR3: CASSHGQGLAEAFF

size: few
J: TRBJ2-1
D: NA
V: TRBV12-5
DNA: TGTGCTAGTGCCGTGGGGCACAATGAGCAGTTCTTC
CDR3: CASAVGHNEQFF

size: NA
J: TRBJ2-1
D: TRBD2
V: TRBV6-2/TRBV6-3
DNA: TGTGCCAGCAGGAATCTAGCGGGGGGCCTCCTCGGGAATGAGCAGTTCTTC
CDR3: CASRNLAGGLLGNEQFF

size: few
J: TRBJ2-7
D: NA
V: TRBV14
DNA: TGTGCCAGCAGCCCCCTAGGACGGGGTCACGAGCAGTACTTC
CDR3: CASSPLGRGHEQYF

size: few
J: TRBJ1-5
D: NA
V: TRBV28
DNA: TGTGCCAGCAGCCTCTCAGGGGAGGTGCGGCCCCAGCATTTT
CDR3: CASSLSGEVRPQHF

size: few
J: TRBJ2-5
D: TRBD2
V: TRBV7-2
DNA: TGTGCCAGCAGCTTCCGTAGCGGGATAAACCAAGAGACCCAGTACTTC
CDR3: CASSFRSGINQETQYF

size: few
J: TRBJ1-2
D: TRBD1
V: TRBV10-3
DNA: TGTGCCACCGGACAGGGCGAATATGGCTACACCTTC
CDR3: CATGQGEYGYTF

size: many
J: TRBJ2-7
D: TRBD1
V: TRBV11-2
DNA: TGTGCCAGCAGCTTAGACAGGGGGCCCTTCTACGAGCAGTACTTC
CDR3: CASSLDRGPFYEQYF

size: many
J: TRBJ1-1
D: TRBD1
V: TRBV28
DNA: TGTGCCAGCAGTCCGGGACAGGGTTGGACTGAAGCTTTCTTT
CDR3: CASSPGQGWTEAFF

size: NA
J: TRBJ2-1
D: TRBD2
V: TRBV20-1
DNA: TGCAGTGCTATGGCTAGCGGGAGGGCCAATGAGCAGTTCTTC
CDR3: CSAMASGRANEQFF